Following are 3 T cell receptor beta chains from one sample sequenced in a study of T cells in localized non-small cell lung cancer. Sequenced by immunoSEQ multiplex PCR; TCRdb stores in-frame clones only, minus some. Of about 1,600 clones in the sample, 20% to 25% were seen once. The sequencing here drew on lung tumor tissue, taken before any cancer treatment. The receptors were sampled from a male donor older than 55 with stage I lung adenocarcinoma.

This sequence joins TRBV5-1 and TRBJ2-2, with 8 bases fitting TRBD2. This CDR3 is 16 amino acids long. The V and J ends lost 0 bases and 3 bases, in that order; junction bases with no gene match: 4. Germline V gene sequence: CDR1 SGHRS, CDR2 YFSETQ. The CDR3 nucleotides are TGCGCCAGCAGCTTGGAAGCGGGGGCGGACACCGGGGAGCTGTTTTTT. Its protein product is CASSLEAGADTGELFF.

This clone has just a few counts. The rearrangement links TRBV11-3 to TRBJ1-1, with a weak D call TRBD1 (5 bases). The CDR3 contains 15 residues. The V end was cut by 1 base, the J end by 2 bases, with 11 bases between. In germline, CDR1 is SGHNT, CDR2 YENEEA. The DNA of the CDR3 is TGTGCCAGCAGCTTAGGGATGGGGGAAAACACTGAAGCTTTCTTT. Encoded protein: CASSLGMGENTEAFF.

DNA for the CDR3: TGTGCCAGCAGTCCCCAGGGCGCGGGCGAAAAACTGTTTTTT. It is translated as CASSPQGAGEKLFF. This chain connects TRBV6-8 to TRBJ1-4, with D possibly TRBD1 on 5 matching bases. The CDR3 runs 14 residues. Germline V gene lookup returns CDR1 MNHGY and CDR2 SAAAGT. Between the trimmed V and J ends, which lost 5 bases and 8 bases, there was a span of 15 bases.